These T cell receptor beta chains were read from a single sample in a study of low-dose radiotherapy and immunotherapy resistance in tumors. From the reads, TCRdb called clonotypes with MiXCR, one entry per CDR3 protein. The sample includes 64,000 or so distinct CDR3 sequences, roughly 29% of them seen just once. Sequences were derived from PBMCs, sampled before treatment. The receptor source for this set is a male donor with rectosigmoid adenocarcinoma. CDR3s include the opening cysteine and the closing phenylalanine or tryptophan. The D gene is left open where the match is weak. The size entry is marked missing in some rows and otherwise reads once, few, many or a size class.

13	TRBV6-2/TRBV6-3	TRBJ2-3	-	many	TGTGCCAGCAGTTACGGTAGCACAGATACGCAGTATTTT	CASSYGSTDTQYF
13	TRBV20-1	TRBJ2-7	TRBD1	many	TGCAGTGCTAGAGACCCGACAGGGTGGAAGCAGTACTTC	CSARDPTGWKQYF
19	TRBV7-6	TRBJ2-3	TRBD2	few	TGTGCCAGCACCAAAGCACTAGCGGGAGGAGACACTAGCACAGATACGCAGTATTTT	CASTKALAGGDTSTDTQYF
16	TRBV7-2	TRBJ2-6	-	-	TGTGCCAGCGGCTACGGGGGCGCATACGGGGCCAACGTCCTGACTTTC	CASGYGGAYGANVLTF
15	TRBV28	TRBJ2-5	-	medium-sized	TGTGCCAGCAAAAAGCTGGACAGATCCCAAGAGACCCAGTACTTC	CASKKLDRSQETQYF
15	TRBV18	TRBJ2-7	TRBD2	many	TGTGCCAGCTCACCTCCAGCGGGGGCCGCCTACGAGCAGTACTTC	CASSPPAGAAYEQYF
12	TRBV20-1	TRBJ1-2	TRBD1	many	TGCAGTGCTAGTTCAGGGGGGTATGGCTACACCTTC	CSASSGGYGYTF
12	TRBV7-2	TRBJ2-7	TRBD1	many	TGTGCCAGCAGCTTACAACAGGGGGCTAAGTACTTC	CASSLQQGAKYF
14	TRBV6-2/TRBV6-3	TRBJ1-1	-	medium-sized	TGTGCCAGCAGGGACGGAAGGGTTGCCACTGAAGCTTTCTTT	CASRDGRVATEAFF
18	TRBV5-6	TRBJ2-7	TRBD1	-	TGTGCCAGCAGCCCGGTCGATCCGGGACAGGGAATCTCCTACGAGCAGTACTTC	CASSPVDPGQGISYEQYF
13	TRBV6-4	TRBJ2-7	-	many	TGTGCCAGCAGTGCTGAAGTCGGGTACGAGCAGTACTTC	CASSAEVGYEQYF
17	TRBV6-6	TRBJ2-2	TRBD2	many	TGTGCCAGCCGTGCTAGCGGGGGGTTCGCGAACACCGGGGAGCTGTTTTTT	CASRASGGFANTGELFF
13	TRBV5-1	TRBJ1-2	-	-	TGCGCCAGCAGCCTAGACCGAGCGTGGGGCTACACCTTC	CASSLDRAWGYTF
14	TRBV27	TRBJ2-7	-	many	TGTGCCAGCAGCCCAAGCACAGGGCTGGGCGAGCAGTACTTC	CASSPSTGLGEQYF
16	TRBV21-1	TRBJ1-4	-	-	TGTGCCAGCAGTTTAGCGGCAGGACCAACTAATGAAAAACTGTTTTTT	CASSLAAGPTNEKLFF
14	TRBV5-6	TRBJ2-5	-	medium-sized	TGTGCCAGCAGCCTAGACCCGGAGGGAAAGACCCAGTACTTC	CASSLDPEGKTQYF
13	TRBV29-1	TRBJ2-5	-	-	TGCAGCGTCGCCTTGAGCGCAAAAGAGACCCAGTACTTC	CSVALSAKETQYF
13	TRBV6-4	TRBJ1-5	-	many	TGTGCCAGCAGTGAAAGAGTTTCCCAGCCCCAGCATTTT	CASSERVSQPQHF
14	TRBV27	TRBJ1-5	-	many	TGTGCCAGCAGTTTTCGACGGGGGAATCAGCCCCAGCATTTT	CASSFRRGNQPQHF
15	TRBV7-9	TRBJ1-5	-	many	TGTGCCAGCAGCTTAGGCCCGGGTAGCAATCAGCCCCAGCATTTT	CASSLGPGSNQPQHF
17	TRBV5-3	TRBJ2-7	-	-	TGTGCCAGCAGCACCTCAGCCGGCTGGAGGAATCCCTACGAGCAGTACTTC	CASSTSAGWRNPYEQYF
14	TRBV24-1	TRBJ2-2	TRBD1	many	TGTGCCACCGCCCCGGGACAGCTAACCGGGGAGCTGTTTTTT	CATAPGQLTGELFF
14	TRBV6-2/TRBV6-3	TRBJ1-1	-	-	TGTGCCAGCATGGTGGGGGGGGCTCTCACTGAAGCTTTCTTT	CASMVGGALTEAFF
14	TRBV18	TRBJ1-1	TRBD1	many	TGTGCCAGCTCACCGGGACAGGCCAACACTGAAGCTTTCTTT	CASSPGQANTEAFF
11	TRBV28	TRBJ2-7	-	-	TGTGCCAGCAGTTTGCTGCACGAGCAGTACTTC	CASSLLHEQYF
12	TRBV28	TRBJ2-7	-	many	TGTGCCAGCAGTTCCGGGACCTACGAGCAGTACTTC	CASSSGTYEQYF
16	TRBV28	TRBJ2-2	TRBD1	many	TGTGCCAGCAGTTTGTTTGGGCAGGGGGTGACCGGGGAGCTGTTTTTT	CASSLFGQGVTGELFF
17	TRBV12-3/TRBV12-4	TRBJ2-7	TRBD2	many	TGTGCCAGCGGAACCGGGACTAGCGGGTCCCTGGGCTACGAGCAGTACTTC	CASGTGTSGSLGYEQYF
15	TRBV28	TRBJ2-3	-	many	TGTGCCAGCAGTTCGAGCGGCCATACTTCAGATACGCAGTATTTT	CASSSSGHTSDTQYF
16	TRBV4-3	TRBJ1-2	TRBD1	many	TGCGCCAGCAGCCAAGTAGGGGGCGCGTACGGCTATGGCTACACCTTC	CASSQVGGAYGYGYTF
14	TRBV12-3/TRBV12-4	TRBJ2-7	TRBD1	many	TGTGCCAGCAGTTTCGGACAGGGCCCCTACGAGCAGTACTTC	CASSFGQGPYEQYF
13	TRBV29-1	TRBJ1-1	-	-	TGCAGCGTTGACAACACCTTATACACTGAAGCTTTCTTT	CSVDNTLYTEAFF
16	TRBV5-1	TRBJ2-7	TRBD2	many	TGCGCCAGCAGCGAACTAATAGCGGGAGGGACGAGCGAGCAGTACTTC	CASSELIAGGTSEQYF
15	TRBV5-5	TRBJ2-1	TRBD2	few	TGCGCCAGCAGCTTGGGGGGGAGCTCCTACAATGAGCAGTTCTTC	CASSLGGSSYNEQFF
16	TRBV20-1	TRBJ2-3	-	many	TGCAGTGCTAGAGATTGGACTGCCACTAGCACAGATACGCAGTATTTT	CSARDWTATSTDTQYF
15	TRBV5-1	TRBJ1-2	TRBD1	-	TGCGCCAGCAGCTTGATGGACAGGGCAAACTATGGCTACACCTTC	CASSLMDRANYGYTF
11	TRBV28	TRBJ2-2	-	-	TGTGCCAGCAGTTTCCCCGGGGAGCTGTTTTTT	CASSFPGELFF
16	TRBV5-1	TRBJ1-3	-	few	TGCGCCAGCAGCTTGGAAGGCCAGCCCTCTGGAAACACCATATATTTT	CASSLEGQPSGNTIYF
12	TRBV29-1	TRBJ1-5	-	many	TGCAGCGTTGGATGGGGCAATCAGCCCCAGCATTTT	CSVGWGNQPQHF
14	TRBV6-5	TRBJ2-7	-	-	TGTGCCAGCAGTCCAAGACTGGGGGGCTGGGAGCAGTACTTC	CASSPRLGGWEQYF
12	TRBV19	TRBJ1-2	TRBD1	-	TGTGCCAGTGGACAGGGGGGCATTGGCTACACCTTC	CASGQGGIGYTF
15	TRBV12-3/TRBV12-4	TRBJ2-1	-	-	TGTGCCAGCATTATCCAGGATACGGCGGCCAATGAGCAGTTCTTC	CASIIQDTAANEQFF
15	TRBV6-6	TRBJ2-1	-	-	TGTGCCAGCTTGAGGGACGGGAATTCCTACAATGAGCAGTTCTTC	CASLRDGNSYNEQFF
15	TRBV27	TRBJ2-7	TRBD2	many	TGTGCCAGCAGTCGATCACTAGCGGGGGCTGGCGAGCAGTACTTC	CASSRSLAGAGEQYF
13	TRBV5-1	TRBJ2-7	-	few	TGCGCCAGCAGCTTGGACAGGGCCTACGAGCAGTACTTC	CASSLDRAYEQYF
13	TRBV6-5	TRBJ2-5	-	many	TGTGCCAGCAGTTACAACAGCCCAGGGACCCAGTACTTC	CASSYNSPGTQYF
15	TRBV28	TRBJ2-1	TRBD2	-	TGTGCCAGCAGTTTAGCCCTAGCGGGAGTAAATGAGCAGTTCTTC	CASSLALAGVNEQFF
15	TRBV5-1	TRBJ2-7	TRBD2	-	TGCGCCAGCAACCTACTAGCGGGAGGCACCTACGAGCAGTACTTC	CASNLLAGGTYEQYF
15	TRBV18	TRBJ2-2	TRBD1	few	TGTGCCAGCGCCCGGGACAGGAAAACTACCGGGGAGCTGTTTTTT	CASARDRKTTGELFF
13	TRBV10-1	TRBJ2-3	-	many	TGCGCCAGCAGTGTCTCGACCGAGGGTACGCAGTATTTT	CASSVSTEGTQYF
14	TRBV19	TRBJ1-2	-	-	TGTGCCAGTAGTGCCGCCGGGGGGAACTATGGCTACACCTTC	CASSAAGGNYGYTF
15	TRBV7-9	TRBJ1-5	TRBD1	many	TGTGCCAGCAGCTCGGACAGGGAGGTCCACCAGCCCCAGCATTTT	CASSSDREVHQPQHF
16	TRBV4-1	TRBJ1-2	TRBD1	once	TGCGCCAGCAGCCAGGACCGGGACAGGATATGGTATGGCTACACCTTC	CASSQDRDRIWYGYTF
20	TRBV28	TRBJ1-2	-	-	-	CASYQKGVYFGPGNLYGYTF
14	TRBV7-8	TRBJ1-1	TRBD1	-	TGTGCCAGCAGCTTATTCGGCCAGGGGGCTGAAGCTTTCTTT	CASSLFGQGAEAFF
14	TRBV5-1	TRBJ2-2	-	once	TGCGCCAGCGAGGACACCTCGAACACCGGGGAGCTGTTTTTT	CASEDTSNTGELFF
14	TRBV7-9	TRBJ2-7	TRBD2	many	TGTGCCAGCAGCTCGACTAGCGGCTCTTACGAGCAGTACTTC	CASSSTSGSYEQYF
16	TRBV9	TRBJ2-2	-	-	-	CASSGGQGRTGELFFF